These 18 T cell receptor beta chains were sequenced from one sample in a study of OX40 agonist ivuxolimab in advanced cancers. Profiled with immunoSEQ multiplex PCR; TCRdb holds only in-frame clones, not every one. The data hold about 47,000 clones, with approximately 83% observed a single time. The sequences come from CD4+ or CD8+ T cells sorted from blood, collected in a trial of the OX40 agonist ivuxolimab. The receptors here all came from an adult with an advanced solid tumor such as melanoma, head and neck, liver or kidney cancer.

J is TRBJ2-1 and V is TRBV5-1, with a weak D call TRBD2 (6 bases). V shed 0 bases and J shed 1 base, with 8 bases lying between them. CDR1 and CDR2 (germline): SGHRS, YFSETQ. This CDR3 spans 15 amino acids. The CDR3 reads CASSLDGSSYNEQFF. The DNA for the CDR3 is TGCGCCAGCAGCTTGGACGGGAGTTCCTACAATGAGCAGTTCTTC.

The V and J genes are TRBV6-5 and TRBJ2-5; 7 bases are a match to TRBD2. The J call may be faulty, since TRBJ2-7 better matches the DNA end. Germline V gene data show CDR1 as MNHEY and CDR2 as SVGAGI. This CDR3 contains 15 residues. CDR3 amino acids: CASSYRQAGPYEQYF. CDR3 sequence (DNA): TGTGCCAGCAGTTACAGGCAAGCGGGGCCCTACGAGCAGTACTTC.

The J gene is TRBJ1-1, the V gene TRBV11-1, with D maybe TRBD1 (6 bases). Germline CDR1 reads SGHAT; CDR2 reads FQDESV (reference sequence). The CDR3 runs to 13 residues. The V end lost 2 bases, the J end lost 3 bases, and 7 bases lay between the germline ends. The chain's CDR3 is CASSLSGDTEAFF. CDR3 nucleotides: TGTGCCAGCAGCTTATCAGGGGACACTGAAGCTTTCTTT.

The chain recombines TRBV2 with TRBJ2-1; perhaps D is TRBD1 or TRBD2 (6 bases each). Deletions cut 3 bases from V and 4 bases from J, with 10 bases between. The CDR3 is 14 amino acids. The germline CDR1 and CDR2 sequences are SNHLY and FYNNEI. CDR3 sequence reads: CASSDQGGYNEQFF. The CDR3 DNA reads TGTGCCAGCAGTGACCAAGGGGGGTACAATGAGCAGTTCTTC.

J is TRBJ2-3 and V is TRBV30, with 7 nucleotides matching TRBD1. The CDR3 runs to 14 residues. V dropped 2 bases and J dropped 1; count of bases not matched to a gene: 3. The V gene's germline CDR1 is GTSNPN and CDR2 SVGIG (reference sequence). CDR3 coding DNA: TGTGCCTGGAGTACAGGGGCCGGCACAGATACGCAGTATTTT. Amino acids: CAWSTGAGTDTQYF.

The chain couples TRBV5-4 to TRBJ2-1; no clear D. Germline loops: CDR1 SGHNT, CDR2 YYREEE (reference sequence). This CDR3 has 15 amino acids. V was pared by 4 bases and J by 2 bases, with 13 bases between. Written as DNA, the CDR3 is TGTGCCAGCAGCCAAGACCCAATAACCTACAATGAGCAGTTCTTC. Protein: CASSQDPITYNEQFF.

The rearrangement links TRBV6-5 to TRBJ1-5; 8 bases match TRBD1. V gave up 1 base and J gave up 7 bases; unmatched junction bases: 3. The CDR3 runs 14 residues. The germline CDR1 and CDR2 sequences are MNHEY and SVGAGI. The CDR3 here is CASSYYRGGQPQHF. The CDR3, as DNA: TGTGCCAGCAGTTACTACAGGGGGGGACAGCCCCAGCATTTT.

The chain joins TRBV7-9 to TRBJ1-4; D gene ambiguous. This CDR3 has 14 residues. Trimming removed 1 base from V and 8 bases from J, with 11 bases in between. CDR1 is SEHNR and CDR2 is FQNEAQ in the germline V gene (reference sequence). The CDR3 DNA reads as TGTGCCAGCAGCTTAGGGGGTTGGGGAGAAAAACTGTTTTTT. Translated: CASSLGGWGEKLFF.

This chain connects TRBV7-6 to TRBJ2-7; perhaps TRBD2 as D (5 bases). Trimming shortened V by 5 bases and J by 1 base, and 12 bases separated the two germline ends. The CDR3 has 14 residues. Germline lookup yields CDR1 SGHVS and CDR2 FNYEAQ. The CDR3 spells CASSPAEGSYEQYF. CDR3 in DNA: TGTGCCAGCAGCCCCGCCGAGGGATCCTACGAGCAGTACTTC. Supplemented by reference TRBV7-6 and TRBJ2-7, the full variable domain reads GAGVSQSPRYKVTKRGQDVALRCDPISGHVSLYWYRQALGQGPEFLTYFNYEAQQDKSGLPNDRFSAERPEGSISTLTIQRTEQRDSAMYRCASSPAEGSYEQYFGPGTRLTVT.

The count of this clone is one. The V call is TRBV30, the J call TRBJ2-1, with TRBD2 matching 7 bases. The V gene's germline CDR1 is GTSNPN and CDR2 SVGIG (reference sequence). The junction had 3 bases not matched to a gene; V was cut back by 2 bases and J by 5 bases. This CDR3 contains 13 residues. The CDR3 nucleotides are TGTGCCTGGAGTAGCGGGGCCCACAATGAGCAGTTCTTC. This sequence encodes CAWSSGAHNEQFF. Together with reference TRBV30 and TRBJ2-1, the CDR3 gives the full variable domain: SQTIHQWPATLVQPVGSPLSLECTVEGTSNPNLYWYRQAAGRGLQLLFYSVGIGQISSEVPQNLSASRPQDRQFILSSKKLLLSDSGFYLCAWSSGAHNEQFFGPGTRLTVL.

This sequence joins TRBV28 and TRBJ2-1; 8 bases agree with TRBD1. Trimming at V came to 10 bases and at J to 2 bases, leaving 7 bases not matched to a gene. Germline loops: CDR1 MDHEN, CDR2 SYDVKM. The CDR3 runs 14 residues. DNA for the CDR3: TGTGCCACCTTGGACAGGGACCCCTACAATGAGCAGTTCTTC. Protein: CATLDRDPYNEQFF.

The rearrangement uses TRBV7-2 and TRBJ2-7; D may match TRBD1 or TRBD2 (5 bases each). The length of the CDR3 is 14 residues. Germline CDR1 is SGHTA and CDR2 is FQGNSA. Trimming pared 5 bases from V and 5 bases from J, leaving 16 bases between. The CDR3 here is CASSPKWDGDEQYF. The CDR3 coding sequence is TGTGCCAGCAGCCCAAAGTGGGACGGGGACGAGCAGTACTTC.

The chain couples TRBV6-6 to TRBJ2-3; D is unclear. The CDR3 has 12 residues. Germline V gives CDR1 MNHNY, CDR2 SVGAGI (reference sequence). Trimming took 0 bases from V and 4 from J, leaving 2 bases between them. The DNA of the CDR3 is TGTGCCAGCAGTTACTCTTCAGATACGCAGTATTTT. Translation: CASSYSSDTQYF.

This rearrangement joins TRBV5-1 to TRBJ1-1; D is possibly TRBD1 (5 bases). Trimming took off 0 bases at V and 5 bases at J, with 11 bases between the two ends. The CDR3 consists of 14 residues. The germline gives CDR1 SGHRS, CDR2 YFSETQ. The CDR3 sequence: CASSLAAGKTEAFF. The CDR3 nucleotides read TGCGCCAGCAGCTTGGCCGCAGGGAAGACTGAAGCTTTCTTT.

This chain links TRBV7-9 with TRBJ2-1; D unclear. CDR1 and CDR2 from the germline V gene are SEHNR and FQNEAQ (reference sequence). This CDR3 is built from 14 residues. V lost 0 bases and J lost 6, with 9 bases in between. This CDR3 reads CASSLAPSSNEQFF. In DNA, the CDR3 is TGTGCCAGCAGCTTAGCCCCCAGTTCCAATGAGCAGTTCTTC.

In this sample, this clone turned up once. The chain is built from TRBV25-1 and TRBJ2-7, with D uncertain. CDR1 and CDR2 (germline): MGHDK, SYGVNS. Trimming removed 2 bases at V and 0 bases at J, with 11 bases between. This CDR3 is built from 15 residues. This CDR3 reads CASSETSVSSYEQYF. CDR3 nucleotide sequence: TGTGCCAGCAGTGAAACCTCGGTTAGCTCCTACGAGCAGTACTTC.

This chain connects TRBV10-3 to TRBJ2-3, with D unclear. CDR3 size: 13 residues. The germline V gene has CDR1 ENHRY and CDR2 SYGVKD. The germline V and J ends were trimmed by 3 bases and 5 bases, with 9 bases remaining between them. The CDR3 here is CAISEMRLDTQYF. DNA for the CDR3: TGTGCCATCAGTGAAATGCGGCTAGATACGCAGTATTTT.

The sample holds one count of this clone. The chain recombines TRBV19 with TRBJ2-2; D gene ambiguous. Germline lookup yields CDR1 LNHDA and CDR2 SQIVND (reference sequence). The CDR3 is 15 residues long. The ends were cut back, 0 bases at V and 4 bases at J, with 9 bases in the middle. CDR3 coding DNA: TGTGCCAGTAGTATAGAGAAGGCGAGCACCGGGGAGCTGTTTTTT. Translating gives CASSIEKASTGELFF.